This entry describes one T cell receptor beta chain. The target antigen is unknown. CDR3 length: 13 residues. The germline V gene has CDR1 MNHEY and CDR2 SMNVEV (reference sequence). Trimming removed 2 bases from V and 6 bases from J, with 7 bases in between. The record originates from a study of cytomegalovirus exposure and HLA in healthy donors. Findings and caveats of the study: The classifier, whose performance was assessed in both the original and validation cohorts, reportedly diagnosed cytomegalovirus status with high specificity and sensitivity. Associated with cytomegalovirus, according to the listing, were some 180 TCR beta chains. Most TCR sequences showed up rarely, but some public TCRs showed up in many donors. The tendency of first-cohort TCR clusters to co-occur in the 90 to 150 validation repertoires was the finding of a later analysis.

TCRdb's copy holds only in-frame clones and misses some; the assay was immunoSEQ multiplex PCR. In the table there are around 240,000 clones, around 91% of which are singletons. The chain couples TRBV27 to TRBJ1-4; D remains ambiguous. This TCR was sampled from a woman aged 18 to 35 in good health and CMV-seronegative. The sequenced material came from PBMCs. CDR3 coding DNA: TGTGCCAGCAGTTTAGCCGAGGATGAAAAACTGTTTTTT. It is translated as CASSLAEDEKLFF.